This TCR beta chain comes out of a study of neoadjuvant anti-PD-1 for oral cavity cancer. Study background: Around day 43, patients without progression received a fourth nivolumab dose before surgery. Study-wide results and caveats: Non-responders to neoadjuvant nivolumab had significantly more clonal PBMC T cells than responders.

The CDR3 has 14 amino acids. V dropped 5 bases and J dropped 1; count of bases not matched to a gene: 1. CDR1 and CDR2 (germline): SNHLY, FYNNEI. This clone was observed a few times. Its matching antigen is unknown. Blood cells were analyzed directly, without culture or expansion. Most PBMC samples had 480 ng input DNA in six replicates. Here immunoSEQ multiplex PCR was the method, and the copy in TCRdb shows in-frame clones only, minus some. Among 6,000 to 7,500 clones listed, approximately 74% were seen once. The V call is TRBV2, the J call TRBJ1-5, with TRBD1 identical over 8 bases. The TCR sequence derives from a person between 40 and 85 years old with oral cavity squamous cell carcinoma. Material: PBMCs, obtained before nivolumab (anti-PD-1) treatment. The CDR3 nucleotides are TGTGCCAGCAGTTGGACAGGGAGCAATCAGCCCCAGCATTTT. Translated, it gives CASSWTGSNQPQHF.